The TCR beta chain described here comes from a study of PD-1 blockade in mismatch repair-deficient tumors. Study overall: Patients had roughly twelve mismatch repair-deficient cancer types, all previously treated and progressing.

Clones were read by immunoSEQ multiplex PCR, and TCRdb kept only the in-frame ones, dropping some. The data contain some 97,000 clones, 82% of them singletons. All patients were mismatch repair deficient, assessed by either PCR or immunohistochemistry. TCRs were sequenced from three patients responding to pembrolizumab. Germline V gives CDR1 ENHRY, CDR2 SYGVKD. The CDR3 contains 17 residues. V lost 0 bases and J 0 bases, leaving 9 bases between the germline ends. The material sequenced was peripheral blood, taken about eight months after starting pembrolizumab. The TCR was taken from an adult with mismatch repair-deficient cancer. V and J are TRBV10-3 and TRBJ2-6; D gene uncertain. CDR3 in DNA: TGTGCCATCAGTGAGTCCGGACCGAACTCTGGGGCCAACGTCCTGACTTTC. Protein sequence: CAISESGPNSGANVLTF.